A single sample is the source of the 23 T cell receptor beta chains below, sequenced in a study of T cells in Graves' hyperthyroidism and ophthalmopathy. Researchers amplified the TCR beta CDR3 regions from RNA transcripts. The HTBI set primed first-round TCR CDR3 RT-PCR. TCRdb ran MiXCR on the multiplex PCR reads and lists one entry per CDR3 protein. This table holds roughly 630,000 distinct CDR3 sequences, more than 15% found once. The sequenced sample consisted of blood. The receptors shown here come from a woman aged 30 to 39 with Graves' hyperthyroidism.

Note on this clonotype: A much larger clone differs from this one at a single base, so this may be a read error. The gene calls are TRBV30 and TRBJ1-1; no definite D call. The CDR3 has 13 amino acids. V was shortened by 6 bases and J by 4 bases, with 15 bases between the two germline ends. Germline V lookup: CDR1 GTSNPN, CDR2 SVGIG (reference sequence). This chain's CDR3 is CACKGWQATEAFF. CDR3 nucleotides: TGTGCCTGCAAAGGATGGCAGGCCACTGAAGCTTTCTTT.

This clonotype was counted at least ten times. One junction end does not reproduce the germline sequence, and a read error may be involved. This chain links TRBV19 with TRBJ1-2; D not resolved. Germline CDR1 reads LNHDA; CDR2 reads SQIVND (reference sequence). There are 13 residues in the CDR3. This chain's CDR3 is CASSTQPDYRYTF. The CDR3 coding sequence is TGTGCCAGTAGTACCCAGCCGGACTATCGCTACACCTTC.

The chain recombines TRBV7-9 with TRBJ2-1; 7 bases are a match to TRBD2. Losses at the gene ends were 6 bases for V and 4 bases for J; bases not matched to a gene: 12. Germline V gene data show CDR1 as SEHNR and CDR2 as FQNEAQ (reference sequence). There are 16 residues in the CDR3. CDR3 nucleotide sequence: TGTGCCAGCAGACCGCCTATGGGCGGGAGTTACAATGAGCAGTTCTTC. As protein: CASRPPMGGSYNEQFF.

This clonotype occurred a few times. CDR3 in amino acids: CASSTSLSYEQYF. The CDR3 DNA is TGTGCCAGTAGTACCTCCCTCTCCTACGAGCAGTACTTC. The rearrangement joins TRBV19 to TRBJ2-7; D not certain. Per germline, CDR1 LNHDA and CDR2 SQIVND (reference sequence). Trimming left V 4 bases short and J 0 bases short, with 7 bases between. There are 13 residues in the CDR3.

Worth noting for this clonotype: One end of the junction is discordant with germline, which a read error may explain. This chain joins TRBV27 and TRBJ2-7; TRBD1 matches at 7 bases. Germline CDR1 and CDR2: MNHEY and SMNVEV (reference sequence). The CDR3 sequence is 15 residues long. The CDR3 DNA reads TGTGCCAGCAGTCCTTATCGTGACAGGGAATTCGAGCAGCACTTC. Translated, it gives CASSPYRDREFEQHF.

This clonotype was recorded at least ten times. This rearrangement joins TRBV20-1 to TRBJ2-7; no clear D. The V gene lost 6 bases and the J gene lost 1 base, with 16 bases spanning the gap. The CDR3 spans 14 residues. Germline CDR1 DFQATT, CDR2 SNEGSKA (reference sequence). For the CDR3, the DNA is TGCAGTGCCTTAGTCGGTGGGTGGTCCTACGAGCAGTACTTC. Translated: CSALVGGWSYEQYF.

In this sample, this clonotype turned up many times. The chain has TRBV5-1 and TRBJ2-7; D is uncertain. Trimming took 7 bases from V and 0 from J, leaving 11 bases between them. The CDR3 is 13 amino acids. Germline lookup yields CDR1 SGHRS and CDR2 YFSETQ. The CDR3 coding sequence is TGCGCCAGCCATAACTTGGACTCCTACGAGCAGTACTTC. It specifies CASHNLDSYEQYF.

In its sample, this clonotype was seen many times. The V and J genes are TRBV28 and TRBJ2-7; tentative D call: TRBD1 (6 bases). Trimming removed 2 bases from V and 3 bases from J, with 14 bases in between. This CDR3 contains 15 residues. Germline V gives CDR1 MDHEN, CDR2 SYDVKM. DNA of the CDR3: TGTGCCAGCAGTTTAGATCCTGGGACATACTACGAGCAGTACTTC. Translating gives CASSLDPGTYYEQYF.

This clonotype has at least ten counts. The CDR3 coding sequence is TGTGCCAGCAGGCGGGGGACTACAGGGAATTCACCCCTCCACTTT. Translation gives CASRRGTTGNSPLHF. The rearrangement links TRBV12-3 or TRBV12-4 to TRBJ1-6; possible D gene TRBD1, 6 bases. CDR3 length equals 15 residues. Trimming shortened V by 6 bases and J by 7 bases, and 16 bases separated the two germline ends.

This chain joins TRBV5-5 and TRBJ1-3; 9 bases align to TRBD1. Germline CDR1 reads SGHKS; CDR2 reads YYEKEE (reference sequence). With 3 bases clipped from V and 5 bases from J, the junction kept 9 bases outside the gene matches. The CDR3 is 16 residues long. The CDR3 protein is CASSSGTGRSRNTIYF. In nucleotides, the CDR3 is TGTGCCAGCAGCTCCGGGACAGGGAGGTCAAGAAACACCATATATTTT.

Of note for this clonotype: This may arise from a read error, as a much more abundant clone is one base away. The chain recombines TRBV5-1 with TRBJ1-1, with TRBD1 identical over 8 bases. The V and J ends lost 1 base and 10 bases, in that order; junction bases with no gene match: 3. The CDR3 spans 12 residues. Per the germline V gene, CDR1 is SGHRS and CDR2 is YFSETQ. The CDR3 nucleotides read TGCGCCAGCAGCTTGAGTCAGGGGGCAGCTTTCTTT. It encodes CASSLSQGAAFF.

This chain links TRBV14 with TRBJ1-1; D uncertain. CDR3 length: 13 residues. Trimming removed 1 base from V and 8 bases from J, with 11 bases in between. Germline values: CDR1 SGHDN, CDR2 FVKESK. Here the CDR3 reads CASSQGGSVEAFF. The CDR3 DNA is TGTGCCAGCAGCCAAGGAGGGTCTGTAGAAGCTTTCTTT. Variable domain in full (rest from reference TRBV14 and TRBJ1-1): EAGVTQFPSHSVIEKGQTVTLRCDPISGHDNLYWYRRVMGKEIKFLLHFVKESKQDESGMPNNRFLAERTGGTYSTLKVQPAELEDSGVYFCASSQGGSVEAFFGQGTRLTVV.

This clonotype has a handful of counts. V is TRBV6-1 and J is TRBJ2-3; a possible D gene is TRBD1 (8 bases). Germline V gene lookup returns CDR1 MNHNS and CDR2 SASEGT. This CDR3 has 15 residues. The ends were cut back, 5 bases at V and 4 bases at J, with 16 bases in the middle. The CDR3 nucleotides are TGTGCCAGCAGTTACAGCGGGACAGGCCCAGATACGCAGTATTTT. Translation gives CASSYSGTGPDTQYF.

This clonotype was detected ten times or more. J is TRBJ2-7 and V is TRBV29-1; 11 nucleotides line up with TRBD1. The CDR3 is 12 residues long. V lost 7 bases, J lost 6 bases, and 5 bases stayed unmatched. Germline CDR1 and CDR2: SQVTM and ANQGSEA. CDR3 coding DNA: TGCAGCGGGGGACAGGGGGTCTTCGAGCAGTACTTC. Its protein is CSGGQGVFEQYF.

This clonotype was counted many times. The chain employs TRBV27 and TRBJ2-3; a weak D match, TRBD2 (5 bases). The germline V gene encodes CDR1 MNHEY and CDR2 SMNVEV (reference sequence). The CDR3 is 14 amino acids. Trimming took off 3 bases at V and 4 bases at J, with 11 bases between the two ends. CDR3 loop: CASSFRGPADTQYF. CDR3 sequence (DNA): TGTGCCAGCAGTTTTCGAGGGCCCGCAGATACGCAGTATTTT.

At least ten counts were recorded for this clonotype. This rearrangement joins TRBV30 to TRBJ2-7; possibly TRBD1 for D (5 bases). Trimming shortened V by 1 base and J by 3 bases, and 7 bases separated the two germline ends. The germline CDR1 and CDR2 sequences are GTSNPN and SVGIG (reference sequence). The CDR3 runs to 12 residues. CDR3 amino acids: CAWSGQGYEQYF. CDR3 nucleotide sequence: TGTGCCTGGAGTGGGCAGGGCTACGAGCAGTACTTC. Combining the CDR3 with reference TRBV30 and TRBJ2-7 gives the whole variable domain SQTIHQWPATLVQPVGSPLSLECTVEGTSNPNLYWYRQAAGRGLQLLFYSVGIGQISSEVPQNLSASRPQDRQFILSSKKLLLSDSGFYLCAWSGQGYEQYFGPGTRLTVT.

This clonotype was seen once. The chain recombines TRBV11-2 with TRBJ1-6; D is ambiguous. Germline values: CDR1 SGHAT, CDR2 FQNNGV. Trimming shortened V by 8 bases and J by 10 bases, and 15 bases separated the two germline ends. There are 13 residues in the CDR3. The CDR3 bases are TGTGCCAGCGGAGGCCAGTTGAGATCACCCCTCCACTTT. Translated: CASGGQLRSPLHF.

V usage is TRBV29-1 and J usage is TRBJ2-7; no clear D. Germline V CDR1 and CDR2: SQVTM, ANQGSEA. V gave up 6 bases and J gave up 6 bases, with 18 bases separating them. This CDR3 region has 13 residues. The CDR3 sequence: CSVVGSAPGEQYF. In nucleotides, the CDR3 is TGCAGCGTAGTAGGGTCCGCCCCGGGCGAGCAGTACTTC.

The chain uses TRBV27 and TRBJ2-2; 7 positions agree with TRBD2. V lost 0 bases and J lost 1; bases outside the gene matches: 5. The CDR3 loop spans 17 amino acids. The germline gives CDR1 MNHEY, CDR2 SMNVEV (reference sequence). The chain's CDR3 is CASSLSLSGMNTGELFF. The CDR3 DNA reads TGTGCCAGCAGTTTATCGTTAAGCGGGATGAACACCGGGGAGCTGTTTTTT.

In its sample, this clonotype was seen many times. This chain joins TRBV24-1 and TRBJ2-1; D unclear. V was shortened by 9 bases and J by 6 bases, with 11 bases between the two germline ends. The V gene's germline CDR1 is KGHDR and CDR2 SFDVKD. The CDR3 length is 12 residues. The CDR3 sequence: CATCRLRNEQFF. The CDR3 DNA is TGTGCCACCTGTCGCCTACGCAATGAGCAGTTCTTC.

This clonotype was seen repeatedly, ten times or more. The rearrangement uses TRBV12-3 or TRBV12-4 and TRBJ1-1; D perhaps matches TRBD1 (5 bases). Trimming pared 2 bases from V and 5 bases from J, leaving 9 bases between. The CDR3 length is 13 residues. CDR3 sequence (DNA): TGTGCCAGCAGTTTATCGGGGGGTACTGAAGCTTTCTTT. This sequence encodes CASSLSGGTEAFF.

This chain uses TRBV10-3 with TRBJ2-4; D might be TRBD2 (5 bases). The V end lost 6 bases, the J end lost 0 bases, and 9 bases lay between the germline ends. CDR1 and CDR2 from the germline V gene are ENHRY and SYGVKD. The CDR3 contains 14 residues. CDR3 in amino acids: CAIRPEGAKNIQYF. In DNA form, the CDR3 reads TGTGCCATCAGGCCCGAGGGAGCCAAAAACATTCAGTACTTC.

The chain employs TRBV12-3 or TRBV12-4 and TRBJ2-5; D uncertain. CDR3 length: 14 residues. Trimming removed 0 bases from V and 5 bases from J, with 10 bases in between. CDR3 protein: CASSLARRLETQYF. Written as DNA, the CDR3 is TGTGCCAGCAGTTTAGCCAGGCGCCTTGAGACCCAGTACTTC.